This TCR beta chain was retrieved from a study of beta chain features in type 1 diabetes. Study-wide background: Across the samples, 100 million to 130 million sorted cells were examined in total. Points from the study as a whole: TCRB repertoires of naive, central memory and Treg cells appeared more similar among patients than among healthy donors.

This CDR3 contains 13 residues. CDR1 and CDR2 (germline): MDHEN, SYDVKM. V was pared by 6 bases and J by 3 bases, with 2 bases of the junction left unmatched. A note on this clone: Its cognate antigen is unknown. This sample includes further DNA sequences coding for the same CDR3.

Expressed TCRB transcripts were sequenced, since all the RNA that had been isolated was reverse transcribed. The assay was immunoSEQ multiplex PCR, and TCRdb's table has in-frame clones only and misses some. This table has over 300,000 clones, 7.5% to 9% appearing once. The TCR comes from a young woman in good health. The rearrangement uses TRBV28 and TRBJ1-2; 9 bases line up with TRBD1. Sequencing was done on a sample of central memory CD4+ T cells from blood. The CDR3 region is CASSTGGYYGYTF. CDR3 sequence (DNA): TGTGCCAGCAGCACAGGGGGCTACTATGGCTACACCTTC.